The clone carrying this T cell receptor beta chain has just one count. The data were taken from a study of blood T cell repertoires in COVID-19. On the study more broadly: Two negative PCRs, clearance, or symptom resolution had been documented for recovered Cohort 3 donors. The United States, Italy and Spain provided the acute and convalescent COVID-19 samples.

Per the germline V gene, CDR1 is KGHSH and CDR2 is LQKENI. V dropped 4 bases and J dropped 4; count of bases not matched to a gene: 6. CDR3 length equals 15 residues. Participant reports of clinical history set cohort assignment. As handled by the study authors: Amplifying reference gene primers gave estimates of nucleated cell counts. Sequenced by immunoSEQ multiplex PCR; TCRdb stores in-frame clones only, minus some. That table supplies the V and J calls and clone size; D and trimming were determined from the DNA. This table holds some 200,000 clones, over 75% found once. V and J are TRBV18 and TRBJ2-2; TRBD1 matches 7 bases. This clonotype was obtained from a man aged 25 to 40 in a cohort exposed to, infected with or recovered from COVID-19 (not recorded which). Material: PBMCs or T cells enriched from blood (not recorded which). The CDR3 here is CASSRRQGPTGELFF. The CDR3 DNA is TGTGCCAGCTCACGGCGACAGGGTCCCACCGGGGAGCTGTTTTTT.